This T cell receptor beta chain was sequenced for a study of T cells expressing NK-cell markers. At the level of the study: Sorted T-cell subsets CD3+CD56+NKG2C+, CD3+CD56+NKG2C- and CD3+CD56-NKG2C+ were TCR beta-sequenced. The study sequenced eight donors, seven HCMV-seropositive and one seronegative.

Germline values: CDR1 MNHEY, CDR2 SMNVEV (reference sequence). The CDR3 is made up of 20 amino acids. Template switching by 5'RACE with UMIs generated the TCR beta cDNA. TCRdb reprocessed the 5' RACE reads, with one entry per CDR3 protein and no DNA. The listing contains roughly 150,000 distinct CDR3 sequences. Study-level results: In roughly six donors, dominant CD3+CD56+NKG2C+ clonotypes ranked among the top 10 CD8+ clonotypes.

On this clonotype: Its specificity is not known.

This clonotype originated in a man aged 18 to 69 in good health. Sequencing input: blood T cells: a sorted CD56 or NKG2C T cell subset, CD4+ or CD8+ T cells, or bulk PBMC T cells (not recorded which). The genes are TRBV27 and TRBJ2-7; TCRdb names TRBD1, which stays unverified in the absence of DNA. The CDR3 sequence is CASSLYPPPAQGVLSYEQYF.